This T cell receptor beta chain was captured by sequencing in a study of shared clonotypes between healthy human individuals (dated by TCRdb to 2019 to 2021). Regarding the research as a whole: Three men and two women, aged 18 to 49 years, made up the cohort. To estimate repertoire size and how much clonotypes are shared between individuals, the study performed deep sequencing of blood TCR repertoires from about 5 healthy adults. Libraries were prepared and TCR repertoires were sequenced by different laboratories using diverse techniques, in order to increase sequencing depth and limit assay-specific biases. Leukapheresis yielded between about 0.94 and 9 billion PBMCs per donor. The investigation overall reported the following: Pairwise subsampling indicated that sequencing depth was expected to affect the degree of clonotype sharing among donors. Sampling was restricted to blood, and TCR repertoires in tissues likely differ from the TCR repertoires found in blood. The small number of donors limited the genetic and exposure-history diversity represented.

Using the deep immunoSEQ assay, multiplex PCR amplified TCR CDR3 regions from genomic DNA. Extracted genomic DNA from each cell subset was spread evenly across all wells of several immunoSEQ 96-well plates, with each plate serving as a replicate. For unsorted PBMC, 250 to 300 ng of genomic DNA, equivalent to tens of thousands of T cell genomes, went into each replicate PCR. Ten immunoSEQ deep assay plates were used to sequence the unsorted PBMC genomic DNA. Purified libraries were measured with a Qubit 3.0 fluorometer, size-checked on a Bioanalyzer 2100, and measured again with the KAPA Library Quantification kit. Each immunoSEQ 96-well plate was sequenced on its own single-read 150-cycle Illumina NextSeq 550 flow cell. Turning to the authors' computational methods: Because only junctional sequences without quality scores were contained in the immunoSEQ output, filtering matching that applied to full-length reads could not be performed. Sequences were annotated with PyIR, a Python wrapper for IgBLAST v1.9, and V/J genes and CDR3 were assigned using IMGT germline references. Any read was removed if the V/J assignment was weak (E-value above 1e-6), the CDR3 was missing, or the read contained stop codons, out-of-frame junctions, or ambiguous translated residues. A V3J clonotype was defined by an identical inferred V gene, J gene, and CDR3 amino acid sequence. To compute the percentage overlap between repertoires, the number of shared unique clonotypes was divided by the size of the smaller repertoire. Repertoire richness was assessed with RTK rarefaction, the Chao1 estimator, and Recon v2.1 estimates of unobserved clonotypes. TCRdb limited this immuneACCESS table to in-frame rearrangements with V and J called. A share of clones is missing; checked studies link under half to unresolved V genes, and the rest is unexplained. V, J and clone size were drawn from that table, and D and trimming were deduced from the DNA. The sample contains 520,000 or so clones, about four fifths of them found a single time. Roughly 13% of the sample rests with the top ten.

Donors were healthy HIV-negative adults with no recently reported acute infections or vaccinations. Every donor was a Caucasian adult residing in Nashville, Tennessee, USA. In the unsorted samples, approximately 85 million PBMCs were counted, and genomic DNA was extracted using the QIAamp DNA Blood Mini kit. After blood collection by leukapheresis, PBMCs were isolated using Ficoll-Histopaque density gradient centrifugation and then cryopreserved in the vapor phase of liquid nitrogen. About this clone itself: Its antigen is not yet known. No base quality values were provided; no much bigger clone lies one nucleotide off.

Looking up the germline V gene yields CDR1 SGHTA and CDR2 FQGNSA. Trimming leaves V shorter by 6 bases and J shorter by 4 bases, with the junction holding 7 bases beyond the gene matches. The cysteine opens and the phenylalanine closes a CDR3 of 15 amino acids. Kept here is only the CDR3 DNA, which spans 45 bases and is read in frame from base 1. The receptor was isolated from a woman aged 40 to 50 in good health. Some clones in this sample may be carry-over from other donors' samples. Sequences were obtained from PBMCs. The V and J segments used are TRBV7-2 and TRBJ2-1; 9 bases in between match TRBD1. The DNA is TGTGCCAGCAGTTTGAACAGGGGGCGTTACAATGAGCAGTTCTTC. Its translation reads: CASSLNRGRYNEQFF.